This section outlines one T cell receptor (beta chain) sequence together with its context. Its antigen is unidentified. These data originate in a study of OX40 agonist ivuxolimab in advanced cancers. For the study at large: Intravenous ivuxolimab at 0.01 to 10 mg/kg was given to patients every 2 weeks. Partial responses were observed in three patients, of whom one had hepatocellular carcinoma and two had cutaneous melanoma. General study points: The work left the antigen specificity of expanded peripheral T cells undetermined.

The method was immunoSEQ multiplex PCR; TCRdb's version includes in-frame clones alone and lacks a portion of them. The repertoire holds around 58,000 clones, with around 87% as singletons. Trimming left V 2 bases short and J 3 bases short, with 14 bases between. This CDR3 has 15 residues. Germline V gives CDR1 GTSNPN, CDR2 SVGIG (reference sequence). The clonotype comes from an adult with an advanced solid tumor such as melanoma, head and neck, liver or kidney cancer. The material was CD4+ or CD8+ T cells sorted from blood, obtained in a trial of the OX40 agonist ivuxolimab. The chain couples TRBV30 to TRBJ1-5; D possibly corresponds to TRBD1 (5 bases). The CDR3 sequence is CAWSRGSTYNQPQHF. In DNA form, the CDR3 reads TGTGCCTGGAGTCGGGGGTCGACTTACAATCAGCCCCAGCATTTT.